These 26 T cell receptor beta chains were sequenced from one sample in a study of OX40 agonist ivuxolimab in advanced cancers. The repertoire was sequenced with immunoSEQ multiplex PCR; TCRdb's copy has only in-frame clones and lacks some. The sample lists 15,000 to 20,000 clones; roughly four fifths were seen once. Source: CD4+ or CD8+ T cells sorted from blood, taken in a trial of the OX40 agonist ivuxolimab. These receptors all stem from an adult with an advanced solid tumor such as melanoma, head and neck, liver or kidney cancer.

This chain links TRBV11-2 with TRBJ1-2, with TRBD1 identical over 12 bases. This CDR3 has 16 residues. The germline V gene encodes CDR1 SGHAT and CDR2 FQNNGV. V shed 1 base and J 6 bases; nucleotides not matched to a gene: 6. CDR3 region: CASSLAGTGGANGYTF. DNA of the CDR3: TGTGCCAGCAGCTTAGCCGGGACAGGGGGCGCGAATGGCTACACCTTC.

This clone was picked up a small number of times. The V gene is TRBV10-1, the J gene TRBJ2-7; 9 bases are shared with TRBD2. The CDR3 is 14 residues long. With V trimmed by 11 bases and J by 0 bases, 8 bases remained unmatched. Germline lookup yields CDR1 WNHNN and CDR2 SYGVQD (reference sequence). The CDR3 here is CALQAGGRSYEQYF. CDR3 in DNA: TGCGCCCTACAAGCGGGAGGCCGCTCCTACGAGCAGTACTTC.

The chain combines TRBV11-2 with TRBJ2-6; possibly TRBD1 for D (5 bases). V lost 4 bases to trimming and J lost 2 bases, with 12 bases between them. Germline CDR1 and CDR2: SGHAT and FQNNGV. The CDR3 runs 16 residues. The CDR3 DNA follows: TGTGCCAGCAGCTCAGCCAGGGATACTGGGGCCAACGTCCTGACTTTC. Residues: CASSSARDTGANVLTF.

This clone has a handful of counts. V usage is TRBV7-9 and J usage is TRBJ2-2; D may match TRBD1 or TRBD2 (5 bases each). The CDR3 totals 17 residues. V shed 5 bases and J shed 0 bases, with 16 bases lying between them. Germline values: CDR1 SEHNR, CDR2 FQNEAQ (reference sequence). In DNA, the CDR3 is TGTGCCAGCAGCCAGCAAAGTTTGGGGGCGAACACCGGGGAGCTGTTTTTT. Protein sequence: CASSQQSLGANTGELFF.

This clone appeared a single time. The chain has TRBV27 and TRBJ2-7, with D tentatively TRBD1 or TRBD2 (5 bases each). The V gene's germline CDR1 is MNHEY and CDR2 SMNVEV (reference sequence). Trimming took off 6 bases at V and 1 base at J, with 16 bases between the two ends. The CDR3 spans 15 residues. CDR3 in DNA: TGTGCCAGCAGCCGCCGGGACGGGGCGTCCTACGAGCAGTACTTC. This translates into CASSRRDGASYEQYF.

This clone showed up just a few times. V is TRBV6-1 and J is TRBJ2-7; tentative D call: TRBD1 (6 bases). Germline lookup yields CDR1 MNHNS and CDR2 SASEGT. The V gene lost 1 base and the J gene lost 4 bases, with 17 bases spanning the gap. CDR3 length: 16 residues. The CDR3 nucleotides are TGTGCCAGCAGTGAAGGGGGGCGAGGGTGGGGTTACGAGCAGTACTTC. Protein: CASSEGGRGWGYEQYF.

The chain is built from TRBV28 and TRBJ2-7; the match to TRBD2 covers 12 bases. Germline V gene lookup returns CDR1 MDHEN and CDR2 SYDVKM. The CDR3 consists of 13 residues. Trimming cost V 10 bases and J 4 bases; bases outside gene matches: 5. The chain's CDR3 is CATTSGRKYEQYF. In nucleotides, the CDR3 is TGTGCCACCACTAGCGGGAGGAAGTACGAGCAGTACTTC.

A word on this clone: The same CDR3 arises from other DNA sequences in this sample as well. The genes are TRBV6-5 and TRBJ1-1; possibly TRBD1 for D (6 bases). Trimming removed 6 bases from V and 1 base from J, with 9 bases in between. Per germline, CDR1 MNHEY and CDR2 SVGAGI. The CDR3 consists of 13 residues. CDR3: CASSLTGNTEAFF. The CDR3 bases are TGTGCCAGCAGCCTGACAGGGAACACTGAAGCTTTCTTT.

The chain's CDR3 is CASTDRTSVFVFDEQFF. In DNA, the CDR3 is TGTGCCAGCACCGACAGGACTAGCGTTTTTGTGTTCGATGAGCAGTTCTTC. V and J are TRBV27 and TRBJ2-1; 9 nucleotides line up with TRBD2. Losses at the gene ends were 7 bases for V and 8 bases for J; bases not matched to a gene: 18. The CDR3 length is 17 residues. Germline lookup yields CDR1 MNHEY and CDR2 SMNVEV (reference sequence).

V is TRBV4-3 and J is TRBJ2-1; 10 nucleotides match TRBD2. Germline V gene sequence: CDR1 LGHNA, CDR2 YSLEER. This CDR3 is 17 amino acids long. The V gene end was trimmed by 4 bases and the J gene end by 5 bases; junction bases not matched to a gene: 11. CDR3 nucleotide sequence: TGCGCCAGCAGCCCTCGAAGCGGGAGGGTTTTAGACAATGAGCAGTTCTTC. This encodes CASSPRSGRVLDNEQFF.

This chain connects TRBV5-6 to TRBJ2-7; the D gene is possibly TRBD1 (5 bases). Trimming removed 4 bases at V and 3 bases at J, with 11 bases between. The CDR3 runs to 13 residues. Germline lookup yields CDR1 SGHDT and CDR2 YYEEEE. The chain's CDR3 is CASSPDTNYEQYF. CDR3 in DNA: TGTGCCAGCAGCCCGGACACCAACTACGAGCAGTACTTC.

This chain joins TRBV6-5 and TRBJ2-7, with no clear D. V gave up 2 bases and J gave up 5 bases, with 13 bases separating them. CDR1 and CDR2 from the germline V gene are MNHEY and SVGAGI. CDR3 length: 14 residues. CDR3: CASSYRAEPHEQYF. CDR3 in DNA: TGTGCCAGCAGTTACAGGGCGGAGCCCCACGAGCAGTACTTC.

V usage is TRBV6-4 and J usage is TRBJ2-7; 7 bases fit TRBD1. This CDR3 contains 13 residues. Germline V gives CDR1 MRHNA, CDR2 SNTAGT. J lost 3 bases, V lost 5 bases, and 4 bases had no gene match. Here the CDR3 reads CASSRTGDYEQYF. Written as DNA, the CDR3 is TGTGCCAGCAGTCGTACAGGGGACTACGAGCAGTACTTC.

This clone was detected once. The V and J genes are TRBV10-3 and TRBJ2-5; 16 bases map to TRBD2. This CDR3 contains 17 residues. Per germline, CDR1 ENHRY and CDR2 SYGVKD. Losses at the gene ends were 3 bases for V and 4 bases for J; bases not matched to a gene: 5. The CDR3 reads CAISEFGTSGRGETQYF. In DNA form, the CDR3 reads TGTGCCATCAGTGAATTCGGGACTAGCGGGAGGGGAGAGACCCAGTACTTC.

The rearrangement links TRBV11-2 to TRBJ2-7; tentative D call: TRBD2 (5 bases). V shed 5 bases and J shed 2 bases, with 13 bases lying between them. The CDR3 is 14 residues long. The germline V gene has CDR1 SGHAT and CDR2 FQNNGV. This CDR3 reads CASSGGSEAYEQYF. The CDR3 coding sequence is TGTGCCAGCAGCGGAGGCTCGGAAGCCTACGAGCAGTACTTC.

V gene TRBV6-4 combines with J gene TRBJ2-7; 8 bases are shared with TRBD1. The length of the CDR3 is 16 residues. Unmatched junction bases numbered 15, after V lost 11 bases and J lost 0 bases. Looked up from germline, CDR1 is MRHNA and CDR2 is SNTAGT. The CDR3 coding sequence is TGTGCCCCTAGGCTCCTCTCTACAGGGGGCTCCTACGAGCAGTACTTC. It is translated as CAPRLLSTGGSYEQYF.

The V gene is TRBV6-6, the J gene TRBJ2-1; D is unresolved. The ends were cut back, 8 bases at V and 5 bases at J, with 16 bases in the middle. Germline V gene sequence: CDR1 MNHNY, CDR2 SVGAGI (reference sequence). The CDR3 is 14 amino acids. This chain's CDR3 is CASFQDFANNEQFF. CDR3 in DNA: TGTGCCAGCTTTCAGGATTTCGCGAACAATGAGCAGTTCTTC.

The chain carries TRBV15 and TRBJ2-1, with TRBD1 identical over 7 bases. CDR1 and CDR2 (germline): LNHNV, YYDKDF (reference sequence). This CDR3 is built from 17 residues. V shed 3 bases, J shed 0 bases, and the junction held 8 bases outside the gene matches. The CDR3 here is CATSSRQGRSSYNEQFF. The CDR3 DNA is TGTGCCACCAGCAGCCGACAGGGTCGGAGCTCCTACAATGAGCAGTTCTTC.

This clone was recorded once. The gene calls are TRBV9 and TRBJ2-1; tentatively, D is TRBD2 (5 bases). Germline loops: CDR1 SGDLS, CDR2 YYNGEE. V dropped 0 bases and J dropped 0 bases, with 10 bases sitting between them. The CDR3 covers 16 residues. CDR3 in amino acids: CASSVGTGSSYNEQFF. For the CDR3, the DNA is TGTGCCAGCAGCGTAGGTACGGGAAGCTCCTACAATGAGCAGTTCTTC. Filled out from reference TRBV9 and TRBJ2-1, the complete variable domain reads DSGVTQTPKHLITATGQRVTLRCSPRSGDLSVYWYQQSLDQGLQFLIQYYNGEERAKGNILERFSAQQFPDLHSELNLSSLELGDSALYFCASSVGTGSSYNEQFFGPGTRLTVL.

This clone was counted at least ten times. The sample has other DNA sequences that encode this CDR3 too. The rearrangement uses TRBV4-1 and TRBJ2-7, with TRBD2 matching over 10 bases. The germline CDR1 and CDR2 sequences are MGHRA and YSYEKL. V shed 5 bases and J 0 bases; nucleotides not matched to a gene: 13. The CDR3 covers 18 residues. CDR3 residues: CASSLPGTSASSSYEQYF. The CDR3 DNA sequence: TGCGCCAGCAGCTTACCAGGGACTAGCGCGTCCAGCTCCTACGAGCAGTACTTC.

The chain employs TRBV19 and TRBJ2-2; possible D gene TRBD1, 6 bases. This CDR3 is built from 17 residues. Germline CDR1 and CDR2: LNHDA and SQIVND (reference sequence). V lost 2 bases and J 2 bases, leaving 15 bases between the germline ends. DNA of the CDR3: TGTGCCAGTAGTATACCCCCTGACAGGAGTAACACCGGGGAGCTGTTTTTT. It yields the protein CASSIPPDRSNTGELFF.

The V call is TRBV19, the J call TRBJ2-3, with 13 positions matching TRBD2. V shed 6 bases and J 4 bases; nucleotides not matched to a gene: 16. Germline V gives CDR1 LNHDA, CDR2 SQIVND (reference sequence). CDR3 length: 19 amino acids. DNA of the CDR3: TGTGCCAGTAGCGAGGGGGTCCGGACTAGCGGGAGTATGGCAGATACGCAGTATTTT. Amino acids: CASSEGVRTSGSMADTQYF.

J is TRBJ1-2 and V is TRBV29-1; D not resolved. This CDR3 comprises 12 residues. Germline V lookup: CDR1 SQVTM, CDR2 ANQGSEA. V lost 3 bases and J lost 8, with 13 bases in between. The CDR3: CSVDDGIRGYTF. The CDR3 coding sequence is TGCAGCGTTGATGACGGGATTCGGGGCTACACCTTC. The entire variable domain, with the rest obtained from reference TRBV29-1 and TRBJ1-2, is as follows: SAVISQKPSRDICQRGTSLTIQCQVDSQVTMMFWYRQQPGQSLTLIATANQGSEATYESGFVIDKFPISRPNLTFSTLTVSNMSPEDSSIYLCSVDDGIRGYTFGSGTRLTVV.

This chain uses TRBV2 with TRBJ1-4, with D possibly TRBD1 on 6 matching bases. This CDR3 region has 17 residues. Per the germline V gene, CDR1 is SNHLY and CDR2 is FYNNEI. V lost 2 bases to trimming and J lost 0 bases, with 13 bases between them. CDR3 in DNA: TGTGCCAGCAGTGAACCGGACAGACTGACAACTAATGAAAAACTGTTTTTT. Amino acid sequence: CASSEPDRLTTNEKLFF.

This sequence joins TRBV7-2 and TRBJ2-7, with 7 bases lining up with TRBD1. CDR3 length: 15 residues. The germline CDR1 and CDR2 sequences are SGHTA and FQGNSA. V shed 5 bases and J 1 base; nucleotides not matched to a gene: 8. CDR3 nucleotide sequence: TGTGCCAGCAGCCCTTGGGACAGCGTATCCTACGAGCAGTACTTC. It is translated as CASSPWDSVSYEQYF.

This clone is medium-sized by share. The CDR3 DNA sequence: TGTGCCAGCAGCTTGTTTTACCCCCCAGCAATGAACACTGAAGCTTTCTTT. Residues: CASSLFYPPAMNTEAFF. V and J are TRBV5-5 and TRBJ1-1; D unresolved. V lost 1 base and J lost 0, with 16 bases in between. The germline V gene encodes CDR1 SGHKS and CDR2 YYEKEE (reference sequence). This CDR3 region has 17 residues.